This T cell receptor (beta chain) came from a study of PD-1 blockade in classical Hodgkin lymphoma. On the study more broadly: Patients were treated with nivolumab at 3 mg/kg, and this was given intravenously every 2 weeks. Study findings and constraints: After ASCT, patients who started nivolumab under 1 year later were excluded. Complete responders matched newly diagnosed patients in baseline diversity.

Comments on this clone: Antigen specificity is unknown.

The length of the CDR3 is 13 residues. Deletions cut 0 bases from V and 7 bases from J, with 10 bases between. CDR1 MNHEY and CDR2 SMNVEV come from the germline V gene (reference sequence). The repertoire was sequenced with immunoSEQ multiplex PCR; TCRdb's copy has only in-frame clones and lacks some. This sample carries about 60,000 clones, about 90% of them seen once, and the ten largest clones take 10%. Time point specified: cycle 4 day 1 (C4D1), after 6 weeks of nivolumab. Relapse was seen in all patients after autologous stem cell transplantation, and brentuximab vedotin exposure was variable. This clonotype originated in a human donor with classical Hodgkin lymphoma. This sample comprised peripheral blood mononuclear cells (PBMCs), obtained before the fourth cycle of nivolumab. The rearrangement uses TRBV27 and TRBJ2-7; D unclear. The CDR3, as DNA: TGTGCCAGCAGTTTATCAACAGTGGGAGAGCAGTACTTC. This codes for CASSLSTVGEQYF.